Presented here are 13 T cell receptor beta chains from one specimen sequenced in a study of T cells in Graves' hyperthyroidism and ophthalmopathy. The TCR beta CDR3 regions underwent amplification using RNA transcripts as the source. A set of HTBI primers served as the primers for a first-round RT-PCR of the TCR CDR3. TCRdb ran MiXCR on the multiplex PCR reads and lists one entry per CDR3 protein. The profile shows about 560,000 distinct CDR3 sequences, 16% of them singletons. Sequencing was done on a sample of blood. The receptors stem from a young woman with Graves' hyperthyroidism.

This clonotype occurred a few times. The rearrangement uses TRBV7-8 and TRBJ2-1, with 7 bases matching TRBD1. Looked up from germline, CDR1 is SGHVS and CDR2 is FQNEAQ. The CDR3 covers 15 residues. Trimming removed 1 base from V and 3 bases from J; junction bases left unmatched: 3. Here the CDR3 reads CASSLEGALYNEQFF. The CDR3 DNA follows: TGTGCCAGCAGCTTAGAGGGGGCGCTCTACAATGAGCAGTTCTTC.

This clonotype was detected a few times. The rearrangement links TRBV6-1 to TRBJ1-4; the D gene is possibly TRBD1 (6 bases). This CDR3 has 14 residues. CDR1 and CDR2 (germline): MNHNS, SASEGT. Trimming took off 10 bases at V and 2 bases at J, with 14 bases between the two ends. CDR3 loop: CAKMEGGTNEKLFF. The CDR3 nucleotides read TGTGCCAAGATGGAGGGGGGTACTAATGAAAAACTGTTTTTT.

The V call is TRBV7-8, the J call TRBJ2-3; 9 bases match TRBD1. V was pared by 7 bases and J by 4 bases, with 6 bases of the junction left unmatched. From germline, CDR1 is SGHVS and CDR2 FQNEAQ. This CDR3 has 14 amino acids. The CDR3 spells CASTSGTGPDTQYF. CDR3 coding DNA: TGTGCCAGCACCTCCGGGACAGGGCCAGATACGCAGTATTTT.

The chain is built from TRBV29-1 and TRBJ2-1, with TRBD2 matching 7 bases. The germline CDR1 and CDR2 sequences are SQVTM and ANQGSEA. CDR3 length: 14 amino acids. Germline trimming cut 1 base from V and 6 bases from J; bases unmatched to any gene: 6. Here the CDR3 reads CSVEGGGLGNEQFF. CDR3 nucleotides: TGCAGCGTTGAAGGGGGGGGTCTTGGCAATGAGCAGTTCTTC.

To note about this clonotype: A much larger clone lies a single base off, so this may be a read error. The chain is built from TRBV6-1 and TRBJ2-1; weak D call: TRBD1 (6 bases). Germline CDR1 MNHNS, CDR2 SASEGT. The CDR3 has 14 residues. The CDR3 reads CASEKDSSYDEQFF. In DNA, the CDR3 is TGTGCCAGCGAGAAGGACAGCTCCTACGATGAGCAGTTCTTC.

This clonotype has ten or more counts. This chain joins TRBV10-2 and TRBJ1-4, with D possibly TRBD1 on 5 matching bases. From germline, CDR1 is WSHSY and CDR2 SAAADI. V was cut by 7 bases and J by 7 bases, with 16 bases left in between. The CDR3 contains 14 residues. The CDR3 coding sequence is TGCGCCAGCAAGCTCGGGACCGGGCTTGAAAAACTGTTTTTT. Translation: CASKLGTGLEKLFF.

A remark on this clonotype: A much larger clone lies a single base off, so this may be a read error. The rearrangement uses TRBV20-1 and TRBJ1-5; D possibly corresponds to TRBD1 (5 bases). Germline loops: CDR1 DFQATT, CDR2 SNEGSKA (reference sequence). The CDR3 has 12 residues. V gave up 5 bases and J gave up 7 bases, with 12 bases separating them. CDR3 sequence: CSAFGGEQPQHF. Written as DNA, the CDR3 is TGCAGTGCTTTCGGGGGAGAACAGCCCCAGCATTTT.

In its sample, this clonotype was seen many times. CDR3 nucleotide sequence: TGTGCCAGCAGTGGTCGACTGGGATCCTACGAGCAGTACTTC. Amino acid sequence: CASSGRLGSYEQYF. This chain joins TRBV6-1 and TRBJ2-7; D not resolved. Trimming cost V 4 bases and J 1 base, with 11 bases left between them. In germline, CDR1 is MNHNS, CDR2 SASEGT. The CDR3 is made up of 14 amino acids.

The chain links TRBV4-1 to TRBJ1-1; D is perhaps TRBD1 (5 bases). CDR1 is MGHRA and CDR2 is YSYEKL in the germline V gene. CDR3 length equals 14 residues. V was trimmed by 8 bases and J by 1 base, leaving 14 bases between them. The CDR3 region has the DNA TGCGCCAGCGGGCCCCGGGGCTCGAACACTGAAGCTTTCTTT. It yields the protein CASGPRGSNTEAFF.

This clonotype was picked up a small number of times. The rearrangement links TRBV12-3 or TRBV12-4 to TRBJ2-5; unclear D gene. This CDR3 contains 12 residues. V shed 2 bases and J shed 13 bases, with 14 bases lying between them. For the CDR3, the DNA is TGTGCCAGCAGTTTATCGACTCTCTCTCCGTACTTC. Its protein product is CASSLSTLSPYF.

This clonotype was recorded many times. The gene calls are TRBV6-1 and TRBJ2-3; TRBD1 might be the D (6 bases). The CDR3 contains 15 residues. Trimming shortened V by 3 bases and J by 0 bases, and 10 bases separated the two germline ends. Germline V gene sequence: CDR1 MNHNS, CDR2 SASEGT. The DNA for the CDR3 is TGTGCCAGCAGTGATCACAGGGATAGCACAGATACGCAGTATTTT. This encodes CASSDHRDSTDTQYF.

The chain joins TRBV18 to TRBJ1-5; the match to TRBD1 covers 11 bases. J was trimmed by 6 bases and V by 6 bases; bases with no gene match: 7. Germline lookup yields CDR1 KGHSH and CDR2 LQKENI. The CDR3 runs to 15 residues. CDR3 sequence: CASSIGTGGVQPQHF. In nucleotides, the CDR3 is TGTGCCAGCTCGATCGGGACAGGGGGTGTTCAGCCCCAGCATTTT.

The chain combines TRBV6-1 with TRBJ1-2; TRBD1 matches 9 bases. This CDR3 has 16 amino acids. The junction had 16 bases not matched to a gene; V was cut back by 6 bases and J by 8 bases. The germline V gene encodes CDR1 MNHNS and CDR2 SASEGT. The DNA of the CDR3 is TGTGCCAGCAGAAGGGGCCGTGGACAGGGGTTAGAGGGCTACACCTTC. Its translation: CASRRGRGQGLEGYTF.